This T cell receptor beta chain was retrieved from a study of cytomegalovirus exposure and HLA in healthy donors. Researchers ran the PCR with 60 Vbeta and 13 Jbeta primers. Clones were read by immunoSEQ multiplex PCR, and TCRdb kept only the in-frame ones, dropping some. The table lists 40,000 to 45,000 clones. Germline loops: CDR1 LNHDA, CDR2 SQIVND (reference sequence). V trimming: 3 bases; J trimming: 7 bases; junction bases outside the gene matches: 16. The length of the CDR3 is 18 residues. This sequence was found in a man aged 30 to 45 in good health and CMV-seronegative. The V and J genes are TRBV19 and TRBJ2-1; 9 bases agree with TRBD1. The sequenced sample consisted of PBMCs. CDR3 amino acids: CASSMKITGGATANEQFF. The CDR3 coding sequence is TGTGCCAGTAGTATGAAAATAACAGGGGGCGCAACCGCGAATGAGCAGTTCTTC.